This T cell receptor (beta chain) came from a study of blood T cell repertoires in COVID-19. The CDR3 loop spans 14 amino acids. V was trimmed by 3 bases and J by 2 bases, leaving 10 bases between them. Germline lookup yields CDR1 SEHNR and CDR2 FQNEAQ (reference sequence). Sequencing was performed with immunoSEQ multiplex PCR; in TCRdb, only in-frame clones are kept and a portion is missing. The sample lists a few hundred thousand clones; more than 75% were seen once. This chain connects TRBV7-9 to TRBJ1-1; no clear D. This TCR derives from a man in his fifties or sixties with acute or convalescent COVID-19. The sample comprised peripheral blood. CDR3 in DNA: TGTGCCAGCAGCTTCGCGGCGGAAAACACTGAAGCTTTCTTT. This sequence encodes CASSFAAENTEAFF.